A single sample is the source of the 21 T cell receptor beta chains below, sequenced in a study of T cell repertoires in cytomegalovirus infection. MiXCR, run by TCRdb on the reads, gives a single entry per CDR3 protein. The sample contains about 740,000 distinct CDR3 sequences, less than 40% of which appear only once. Material: PBMCs. The receptors originated from a human donor in good health (CMV status not recorded). Some clones in this sample may be carry-over from other donors' samples.

CDR3 residues: CASSQAGRTDTQYF. In DNA form, the CDR3 reads TGTGCCAGCAGCCAAGCGGGTCGCACAGATACGCAGTATTTT. The gene calls are TRBV4-2 and TRBJ2-3; D call uncertain. The CDR3 length is 14 residues. CDR1 LGHNA and CDR2 YNFKEQ come from the germline V gene. Trimming stripped 1 base from V and 1 base from J, with 6 bases between.

This clonotype was detected only a few times. One end of the junction does not line up with germline, which may come from a read error. V is TRBV7-3 and J is TRBJ2-2; TRBD1 might be the D (5 bases). CDR3 length: 14 residues. In germline, CDR1 is SGHTA, CDR2 FQGTGA. The CDR3 DNA sequence: TGTGCCAGCAGCCAGGGCCCGGGTACCGGAGAGCTGTTTTTT. Residues: CASSQGPGTGELFF. Drawing the rest from reference TRBV7-3 and TRBJ2-2, the complete variable domain is GAGVSQTPSNKVTEKGKYVELRCDPISGHTALYWYRQSLGQGPEFLIYFQGTGAADDSGLPNDRFFAVRPEGSVSTLKIQRTERGDSAVYLCASSQGPGTGELFFGEGSRLTVL.

J is TRBJ1-5 and V is TRBV6-1; tentative D call: TRBD1 (6 bases). Per germline, CDR1 MNHNS and CDR2 SASEGT. CDR3 length: 15 amino acids. The V and J ends lost 1 base and 6 bases respectively, with 13 bases between them. The chain's CDR3 is CASSEGRGGSQPQHF. The CDR3 DNA reads as TGTGCCAGCAGTGAAGGCAGGGGTGGCAGTCAGCCCCAGCATTTT.

The rearrangement uses TRBV24-1 and TRBJ2-1; 7 bases are shared with TRBD1. There are 15 residues in the CDR3. Germline lookup yields CDR1 KGHDR and CDR2 SFDVKD. V trimming: 5 bases; J trimming: 6 bases; junction bases outside the gene matches: 9. The CDR3 region is CATSGPGQRFNEQFF. Written as DNA, the CDR3 is TGTGCCACCAGTGGCCCGGGACAGAGATTCAATGAGCAGTTCTTC.

The rearrangement joins TRBV6-2 or TRBV6-3 to TRBJ2-7; no definite D call. V lost 2 bases to trimming and J lost 0 bases, with 5 bases between them. The CDR3 spans 13 residues. Germline V gene data show CDR1 as MNHEY and CDR2 as SVGEGT. DNA of the CDR3: TGTGCCAGCAGTTACCCGGCCTCCTACGAGCAGTACTTC. Translation gives CASSYPASYEQYF.

This clonotype was recorded many times. The chain links TRBV7-2 to TRBJ1-1; D gene uncertain. The germline gives CDR1 SGHTA, CDR2 FQGNSA. The CDR3 has 12 amino acids. V was cut by 3 bases and J by 2 bases, with 4 bases left in between. CDR3 loop: CASSLVNTEAFF. The DNA for the CDR3 is TGTGCCAGCAGCTTGGTAAACACTGAAGCTTTCTTT.

The chain employs TRBV4-1 and TRBJ1-1; D is unclear. Germline V gene lookup returns CDR1 MGHRA and CDR2 YSYEKL. The CDR3 is 17 residues long. V shed 1 base and J shed 7 bases, with 22 bases lying between them. The DNA for the CDR3 is TGCGCCAGCAGCCAAGCTGCAATCCGGGATTACAGAGGTGAAGCTTTCTTT. As protein: CASSQAAIRDYRGEAFF.

This clonotype has a handful of counts. The chain joins TRBV28 to TRBJ1-1; no clear D gene. The CDR3 totals 15 residues. With 2 bases removed from V and 0 bases from J, the gap between germline ends came to 10 bases. Germline V gene data show CDR1 as MDHEN and CDR2 as SYDVKM. CDR3 nucleotide sequence: TGTGCCAGCAGTTTAAGACCCCTCATGAACACTGAAGCTTTCTTT. This codes for CASSLRPLMNTEAFF.

This clonotype has at least ten counts. The J gene is TRBJ1-1, the V gene TRBV7-2; D may be TRBD1 (6 bases). CDR3 size: 17 residues. Germline-derived CDR1 and CDR2 are SGHTA and FQGNSA. Between the trimmed V and J ends, which lost 5 bases and 1 base, there was a span of 20 bases. The CDR3 spells CASSPRAYRVQNTEAFF. CDR3 sequence (DNA): TGTGCCAGCAGCCCTAGGGCCTACAGGGTACAGAACACTGAAGCTTTCTTT.

The rearrangement joins TRBV11-3 to TRBJ1-1; tentative D call: TRBD1 (5 bases). The germline V and J ends were trimmed by 3 bases and 4 bases, with 9 bases remaining between them. This CDR3 has 13 amino acids. Germline CDR1 is SGHNT and CDR2 is YENEEA. The CDR3 nucleotides are TGTGCCAGCAGCTTCAAAAGGGGCACTGAAGCTTTCTTT. Protein product: CASSFKRGTEAFF.

This clonotype was picked up a small number of times. The chain couples TRBV6-1 to TRBJ2-7; TRBD1 matches at 8 bases. V trimming: 10 bases; J trimming: 0 bases; junction bases outside the gene matches: 11. This CDR3 contains 15 residues. The germline V gene has CDR1 MNHNS and CDR2 SASEGT. This CDR3 reads CANPNGQGSSYEQYF. CDR3 nucleotides: TGTGCCAACCCGAATGGACAGGGAAGCTCCTACGAGCAGTACTTC.

This clonotype was observed a few times. The chain couples TRBV7-8 to TRBJ2-2, with 7 bases identical to TRBD1. Trimming took 3 bases from V and 5 from J; bases not matched to a gene: 6. The germline V gene has CDR1 SGHVS and CDR2 FQNEAQ. The CDR3 sequence is 15 residues long. This CDR3 reads CASSFSSGGTGELFF. For the CDR3, the DNA is TGTGCCAGCAGCTTTTCATCAGGGGGTACCGGGGAGCTGTTTTTT.

The sample holds a few counts of this clonotype. The rearrangement uses TRBV27 and TRBJ2-3; 16 bases match TRBD2. After removal of 1 base from V and 4 bases from J, the junction contained 11 bases not matched to a gene. Germline V gives CDR1 MNHEY, CDR2 SMNVEV (reference sequence). The CDR3 runs 20 residues. The CDR3 region has the DNA TGTGCCAGCAGTTTATGGGGGACTAGCGGGAGGGCCGATAGCTCAGATACGCAGTATTTT. It is translated as CASSLWGTSGRADSSDTQYF.

This clonotype was detected only a few times. The rearrangement links TRBV6-6 to TRBJ2-1; 7 bases line up with TRBD1. Germline V lookup: CDR1 MNHNY, CDR2 SVGAGI (reference sequence). Trimming removed 2 bases from V and 5 bases from J; junction bases left unmatched: 12. The CDR3 sequence is 17 residues long. The CDR3 bases are TGTGCCAGCAGTTACCCGACAGGGTATGGGCTCGACAATGAGCAGTTCTTC. Its protein is CASSYPTGYGLDNEQFF.

This clonotype was counted a few times. V gene TRBV7-9 combines with J gene TRBJ1-4, with no clear D. Germline V gives CDR1 SEHNR, CDR2 FQNEAQ (reference sequence). The CDR3 extends over 11 amino acids. Trimming removed 0 bases from V and 12 bases from J, with 5 bases in between. The CDR3 reads CASSLAGQLFF. DNA of the CDR3: TGTGCCAGCAGCTTAGCCGGACAACTGTTTTTT. Complete variable domain (other parts from reference TRBV7-9 and TRBJ1-4): DTGVSQNPRHKITKRGQNVTFRCDPISEHNRLYWYRQTLGQGPEFLTYFQNEAQLEKSRLLSDRFSAERPKGSFSTLEIQRTEQGDSAMYLCASSLAGQLFFGSGTQLSVL.

The V gene is TRBV10-3, the J gene TRBJ2-3, with TRBD1 as a possible D gene (6 bases). The CDR3 consists of 14 residues. Germline assignment: CDR1 ENHRY and CDR2 SYGVKD. Trimming took 4 bases from V and 5 from J, leaving 13 bases between them. CDR3 loop: CAISGTDDEDTQYF. CDR3 nucleotides: TGTGCCATCAGTGGGACAGATGACGAAGATACGCAGTATTTT.

The chain couples TRBV15 to TRBJ2-5; 12 bases agree with TRBD2. This CDR3 has 21 residues. The germline V gene encodes CDR1 LNHNV and CDR2 YYDKDF (reference sequence). With V trimmed by 0 bases and J by 4 bases, 18 bases remained unmatched. CDR3 bases: TGTGCCACCAGCAGAGACTCGCGTCTAGCGGGAGGGCTCTTTTTTGGAGAGACCCAGTACTTC. Translation: CATSRDSRLAGGLFFGETQYF.

V is TRBV11-2 and J is TRBJ2-2; D gene unclear. The CDR3 is 13 amino acids. Germline V gives CDR1 SGHAT, CDR2 FQNNGV. V was cut by 3 bases and J by 6 bases, with 8 bases left in between. The DNA of the CDR3 is TGTGCCAGCAGCTTTGCTGGATCCGGGGAGCTGTTTTTT. Residues: CASSFAGSGELFF.

In the case of this clonotype: This CDR3 is missing its conserved last phenylalanine or tryptophan, likely due to a read error. This chain uses TRBV7-6 with TRBJ2-5; D is unclear. Deletions cut 6 bases from V and 3 bases from J, with 14 bases between. Germline loops: CDR1 SGHVS, CDR2 FNYEAQ. The CDR3 is 14 amino acids. CDR3 sequence: CASRPLSAKETQYS. The CDR3 DNA follows: TGTGCCAGCAGACCCCTCTCGGCAAAAGAGACCCAGTACTCC.

The rearrangement links TRBV6-6 to TRBJ1-4; TRBD1 agrees at 10 bases. The CDR3 sequence is 15 residues long. V lost 5 bases and J lost 7; bases outside the gene matches: 7. CDR1 and CDR2 from the germline V gene are MNHNY and SVGAGI (reference sequence). The CDR3 DNA reads TGTGCCAGCAGTCCCCCCCGGGACAGGGGTGAAAAACTGTTTTTT. This codes for CASSPPRDRGEKLFF.

On this clonotype: A much bigger clone sits one base away, suggesting this may be a read error. The chain employs TRBV4-2 and TRBJ1-1; the D gene is possibly TRBD1 (6 bases). The CDR3 is made up of 15 amino acids. Germline CDR1 is LGHNA and CDR2 is YNFKEQ. CDR3 residues: CVSSQANRAHTEAFF. The CDR3, as DNA: TGTGTCAGCAGCCAAGCCAACAGGGCCCACACTGAAGCTTTCTTT.